This T cell receptor beta chain was obtained from a study of blood T cell repertoires in COVID-19. In the study overall: PBMCs, B-cell-depleted T cells, or T cells provided the cDNA or gDNA that made up the material.

The CDR3 totals 14 residues. V lost 6 bases, J lost 3 bases, and 8 bases stayed unmatched. Germline V gene lookup returns CDR1 LNHDA and CDR2 SQIVND (reference sequence). Method: immunoSEQ multiplex PCR; TCRdb's copy keeps in-frame clones and lacks some. The sample gives about 65,000 clones, around four fifths of which show up once; around 30% is in the top ten. This clone was observed a few times. The sample was peripheral blood. The rearrangement links TRBV19 to TRBJ2-7, with 7 bases identical to TRBD1. The origin of this receptor is a human donor in a cohort sampled during active COVID-19. As DNA, the CDR3 is TGTGCCAGTAGCACTCCGGGACAGTTCTACGAGCAGTACTTC. It specifies CASSTPGQFYEQYF.